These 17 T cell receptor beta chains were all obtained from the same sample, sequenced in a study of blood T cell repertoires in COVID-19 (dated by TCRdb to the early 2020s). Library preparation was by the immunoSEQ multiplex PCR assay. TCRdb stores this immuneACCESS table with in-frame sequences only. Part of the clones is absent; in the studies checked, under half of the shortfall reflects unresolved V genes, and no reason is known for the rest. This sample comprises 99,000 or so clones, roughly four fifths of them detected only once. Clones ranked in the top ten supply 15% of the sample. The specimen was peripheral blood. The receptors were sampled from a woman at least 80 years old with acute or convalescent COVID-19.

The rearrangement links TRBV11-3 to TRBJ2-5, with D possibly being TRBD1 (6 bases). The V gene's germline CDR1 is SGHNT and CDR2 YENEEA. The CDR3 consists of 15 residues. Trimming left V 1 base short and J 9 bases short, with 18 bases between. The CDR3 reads CASSLGLQGRSSQYF. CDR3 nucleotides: TGTGCCAGCAGCTTAGGACTACAGGGAAGGTCGTCCCAGTACTTC.

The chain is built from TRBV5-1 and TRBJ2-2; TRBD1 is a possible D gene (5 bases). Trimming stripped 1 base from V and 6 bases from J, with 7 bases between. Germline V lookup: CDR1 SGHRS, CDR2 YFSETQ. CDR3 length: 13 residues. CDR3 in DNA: TGCGCCAGCAGCTTGCTACAGGCCGGGGAGCTGTTTTTT. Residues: CASSLLQAGELFF.

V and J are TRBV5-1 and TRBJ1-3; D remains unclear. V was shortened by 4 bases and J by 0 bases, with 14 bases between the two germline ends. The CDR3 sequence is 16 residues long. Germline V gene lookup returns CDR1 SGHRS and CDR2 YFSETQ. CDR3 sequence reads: CASSPEAPSSGNTIYF. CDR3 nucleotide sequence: TGCGCCAGCAGCCCGGAGGCCCCCAGCTCTGGAAACACCATATATTTT.

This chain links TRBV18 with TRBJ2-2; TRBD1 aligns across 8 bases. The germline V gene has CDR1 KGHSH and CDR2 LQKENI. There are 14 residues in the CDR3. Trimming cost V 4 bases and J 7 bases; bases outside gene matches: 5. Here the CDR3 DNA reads TGTGCCAGCTCACGGACAGGGTCGGTCGGGGAGCTGTTTTTT. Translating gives CASSRTGSVGELFF. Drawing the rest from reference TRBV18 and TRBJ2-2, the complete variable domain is NAGVMQNPRHLVRRRGQEARLRCSPMKGHSHVYWYRQLPEEGLKFMVYLQKENIIDESGMPKERFSAEFPKEGPSILRIQQVVRGDSAAYFCASSRTGSVGELFFGEGSRLTVL.

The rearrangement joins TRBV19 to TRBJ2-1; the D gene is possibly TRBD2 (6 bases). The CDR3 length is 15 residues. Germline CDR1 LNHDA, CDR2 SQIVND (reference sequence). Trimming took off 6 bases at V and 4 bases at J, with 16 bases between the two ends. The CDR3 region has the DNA TGTGCCAGTAGGCCGCAGGAGGGCCGATACAATGAGCAGTTCTTC. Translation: CASRPQEGRYNEQFF.

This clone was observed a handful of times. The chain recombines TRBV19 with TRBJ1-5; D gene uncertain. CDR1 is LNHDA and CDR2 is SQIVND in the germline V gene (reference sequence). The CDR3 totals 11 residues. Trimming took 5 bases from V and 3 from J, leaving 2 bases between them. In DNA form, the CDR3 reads TGTGCCAGTAGTCACAATCAGCCCCAGCATTTT. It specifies CASSHNQPQHF.

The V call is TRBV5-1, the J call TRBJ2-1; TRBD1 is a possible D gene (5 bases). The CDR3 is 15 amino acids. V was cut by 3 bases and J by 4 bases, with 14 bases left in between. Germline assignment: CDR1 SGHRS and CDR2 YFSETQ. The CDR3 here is CASSSDSPDYNEQFF. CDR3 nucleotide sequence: TGCGCCAGCAGCTCCGACAGCCCGGATTACAATGAGCAGTTCTTC.

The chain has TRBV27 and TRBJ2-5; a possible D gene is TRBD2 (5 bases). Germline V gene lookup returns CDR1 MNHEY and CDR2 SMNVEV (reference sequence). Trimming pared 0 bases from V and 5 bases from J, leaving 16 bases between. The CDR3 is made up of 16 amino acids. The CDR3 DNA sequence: TGTGCCAGCAGTTTATCATTGGCGGGCGGAGGCGAGACCCAGTACTTC. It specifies CASSLSLAGGGETQYF.

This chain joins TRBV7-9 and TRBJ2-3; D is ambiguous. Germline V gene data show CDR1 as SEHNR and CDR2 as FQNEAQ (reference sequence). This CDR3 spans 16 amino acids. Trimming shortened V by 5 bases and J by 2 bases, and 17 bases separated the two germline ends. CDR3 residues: CASSLAYLEYTDTQYF. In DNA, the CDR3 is TGTGCCAGCAGCCTCGCCTACCTAGAATACACAGATACGCAGTATTTT.

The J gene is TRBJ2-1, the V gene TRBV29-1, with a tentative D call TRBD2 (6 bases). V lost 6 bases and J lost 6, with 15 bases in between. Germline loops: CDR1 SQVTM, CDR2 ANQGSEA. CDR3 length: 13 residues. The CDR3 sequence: CSVHSGLINEQFF. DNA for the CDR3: TGCAGCGTCCATAGCGGACTAATCAATGAGCAGTTCTTC.

The CDR3 DNA follows: TGTGCCAGCAGCTTAGCTCTTTTCCCTTCACCCCTCCACTTT. Translation: CASSLALFPSPLHF. The chain joins TRBV11-2 to TRBJ1-6; no reliable D call. Germline V gives CDR1 SGHAT, CDR2 FQNNGV. CDR3 length: 14 amino acids. V lost 1 base and J lost 9, with 10 bases in between. Full variable domain (outside the CDR3, taken from reference TRBV11-2 and TRBJ1-6): EAGVAQSPRYKIIEKRQSVAFWCNPISGHATLYWYQQILGQGPKLLIQFQNNGVVDDSQLPKDRFSAERLKGVDSTLKIQPAKLEDSAVYLCASSLALFPSPLHFGNGTRLTVT.

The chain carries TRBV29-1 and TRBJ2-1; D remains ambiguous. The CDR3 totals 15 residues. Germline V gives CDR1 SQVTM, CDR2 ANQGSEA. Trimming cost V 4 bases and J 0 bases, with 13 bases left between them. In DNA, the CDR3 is TGCAGCGTTGTTGGTACTACCAGCTCCTACAATGAGCAGTTCTTC. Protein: CSVVGTTSSYNEQFF.

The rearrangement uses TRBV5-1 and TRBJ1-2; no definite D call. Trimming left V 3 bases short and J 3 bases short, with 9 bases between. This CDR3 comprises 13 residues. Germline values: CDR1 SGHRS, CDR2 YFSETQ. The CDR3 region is CASSSTSYYGYTF. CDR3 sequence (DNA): TGCGCCAGCAGCTCGACATCCTACTATGGCTACACCTTC.

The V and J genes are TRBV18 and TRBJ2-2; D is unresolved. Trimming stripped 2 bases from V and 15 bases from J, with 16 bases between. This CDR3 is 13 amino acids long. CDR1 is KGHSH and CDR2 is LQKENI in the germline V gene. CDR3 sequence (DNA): TGTGCCAGCTCACCAATGACCCAGGAATTGATGTTTTTT. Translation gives CASSPMTQELMFF.

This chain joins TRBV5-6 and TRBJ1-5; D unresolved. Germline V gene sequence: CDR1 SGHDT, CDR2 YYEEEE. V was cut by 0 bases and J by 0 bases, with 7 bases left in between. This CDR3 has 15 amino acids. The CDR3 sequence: CASSLGQYSNQPQHF. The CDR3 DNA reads TGTGCCAGCAGCTTGGGGCAGTATAGCAATCAGCCCCAGCATTTT.

The CDR3 sequence: CASSQFTRQYTQYF. The CDR3 nucleotides are TGCGCCAGCAGCCAATTTACCCGACAGTATACGCAGTATTTT. This rearrangement joins TRBV4-1 to TRBJ2-3; TRBD1 is a possible D gene (5 bases). CDR3 length equals 14 residues. Trimming stripped 2 bases from V and 7 bases from J, with 13 bases between. The germline V gene has CDR1 MGHRA and CDR2 YSYEKL.

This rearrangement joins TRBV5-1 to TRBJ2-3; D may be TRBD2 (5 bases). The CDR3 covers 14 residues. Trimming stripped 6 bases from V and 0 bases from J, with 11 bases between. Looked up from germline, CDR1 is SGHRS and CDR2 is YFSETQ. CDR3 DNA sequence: TGCGCCAGCAAACTCCGGGATAGCACAGATACGCAGTATTTT. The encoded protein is CASKLRDSTDTQYF.